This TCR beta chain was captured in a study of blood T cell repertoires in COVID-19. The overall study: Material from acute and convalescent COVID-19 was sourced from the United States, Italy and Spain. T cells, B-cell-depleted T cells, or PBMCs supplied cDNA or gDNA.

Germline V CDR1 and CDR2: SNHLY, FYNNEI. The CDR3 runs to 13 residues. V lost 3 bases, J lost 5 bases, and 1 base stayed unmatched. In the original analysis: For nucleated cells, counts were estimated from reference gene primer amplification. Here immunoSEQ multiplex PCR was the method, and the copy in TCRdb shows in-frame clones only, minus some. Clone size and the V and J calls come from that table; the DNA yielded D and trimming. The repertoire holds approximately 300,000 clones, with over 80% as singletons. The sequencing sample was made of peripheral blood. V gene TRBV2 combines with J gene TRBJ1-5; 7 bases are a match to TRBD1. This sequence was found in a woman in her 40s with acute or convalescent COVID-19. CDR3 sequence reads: CASSDQGDQPQHF. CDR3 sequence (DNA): TGTGCCAGCAGTGACCAGGGGGATCAGCCCCAGCATTTT.